Listed below are T cell receptor beta chains from one sample, sequenced in a study of T cell changes during pregnancy in multiple sclerosis. The method was immunoSEQ multiplex PCR; TCRdb's version includes in-frame clones alone and lacks a portion of them. This sample has roughly 66,000 clones; about nine tenths occur once, and the top ten carry 2.3%. This specimen consisted of peripheral blood, obtained in the first trimester of pregnancy. The receptors originated from a female donor with multiple sclerosis, enrolled in a pregnancy study. Both conserved end residues are part of each CDR3. A D gene is named only where the DNA matches it firmly. Clone size appears in some rows only: once, few, many, or a class for an expanded clone.

clone size: NA
J gene: TRBJ2-7
D gene: NA
V gene: TRBV9
CDR3 DNA: TGTGCCAGCGCCCCTACAGGGAGTGGGTACGAGCAGTACTTC
CDR3 protein: CASAPTGSGYEQYF

clone size: NA
J gene: TRBJ1-4
D gene: TRBD1
V gene: TRBV19
CDR3 DNA: TGTGCCAGTAGTTTAACAGGGGGCGGTGAAAAACTGTTTTTT
CDR3 protein: CASSLTGGGEKLFF

clone size: NA
J gene: TRBJ2-7
D gene: TRBD1
V gene: TRBV4-2
CDR3 DNA: TGTGCCAGCAGCCAAGGGGCATCCACCGGGACAGGGGCCTACGAGCAGTACTTC
CDR3 protein: CASSQGASTGTGAYEQYF

clone size: NA
J gene: TRBJ2-2
D gene: TRBD1
V gene: TRBV6-6
CDR3 DNA: TGTGCCAGCAGTTACCCTGGGACAGCGGACGGGGAGCTGTTTTTT
CDR3 protein: CASSYPGTADGELFF

clone size: NA
J gene: TRBJ1-4
D gene: TRBD1
V gene: TRBV19
CDR3 DNA: TGTGCCAGCAGAACGTGGGGCAGGGGGCCGCAAATTGATGAAAAACTGTTTTTT
CDR3 protein: CASRTWGRGPQIDEKLFF

clone size: NA
J gene: TRBJ1-2
D gene: TRBD1
V gene: TRBV11-2
CDR3 DNA: TGTGCCAGCAGCTCGACCGGACAGGCAGGCTACACCTTC
CDR3 protein: CASSSTGQAGYTF

clone size: NA
J gene: TRBJ1-5
D gene: NA
V gene: TRBV5-5
CDR3 DNA: TGTGCCAGCAGCTTGGCAGGGCCTAATCAGCCCCAGCATTTT
CDR3 protein: CASSLAGPNQPQHF

clone size: NA
J gene: TRBJ2-1
D gene: NA
V gene: TRBV5-6
CDR3 DNA: TGTGCCAGCACCTCGTGGGGAGGACCCTCCTACAATGAGCAGTTCTTC
CDR3 protein: CASTSWGGPSYNEQFF

clone size: once
J gene: TRBJ1-3
D gene: NA
V gene: TRBV28
CDR3 DNA: TGTGCCAGCTTTGGGGGGGGCGCCTCCTCTGGAAACACCATATATTTT
CDR3 protein: CASFGGGASSGNTIYF

clone size: NA
J gene: TRBJ2-6
D gene: TRBD1
V gene: TRBV10-3
CDR3 DNA: TGTGCCACCGCCGGTGGGACAGGGGTCGGGGCCAACGTCCTGACTTTC
CDR3 protein: CATAGGTGVGANVLTF

clone size: NA
J gene: TRBJ2-2
D gene: NA
V gene: TRBV29-1
CDR3 DNA: TGCAGCGCAAGCACAGGACCCGCGAACACCGGGGAGCTGTTTTTT
CDR3 protein: CSASTGPANTGELFF

clone size: once
J gene: TRBJ1-1
D gene: TRBD1
V gene: TRBV5-1
CDR3 DNA: TGCGCCAGCAGCTTGGCCGGGACAGGGGTGGGGACTGAAGCTTTCTTT
CDR3 protein: CASSLAGTGVGTEAFF

clone size: NA
J gene: TRBJ1-1
D gene: TRBD1
V gene: TRBV10-3
CDR3 DNA: TGTGCCATCAGTGAGTCGACGGGACAGGGGGCGGCGAAAGACACTGAAGCTTTCTTT
CDR3 protein: CAISESTGQGAAKDTEAFF

clone size: NA
J gene: TRBJ2-3
D gene: TRBD2
V gene: TRBV28
CDR3 DNA: TGTGCCAGCAGCTCCCGGGGGGGGGAAACAGATACGCAGTATTTT
CDR3 protein: CASSSRGGETDTQYF

clone size: NA
J gene: TRBJ2-2
D gene: TRBD2
V gene: TRBV19
CDR3 DNA: TGTGCCAGTAGTATTATCCTAGCGGGAGGGCGGAACACCGGGGAGCTGTTTTTT
CDR3 protein: CASSIILAGGRNTGELFF

clone size: NA
J gene: TRBJ2-3
D gene: TRBD1
V gene: TRBV27
CDR3 DNA: TGTGCCAGCAGTTTAGCGGCCAGGGGGACAGATACGCAGTATTTT
CDR3 protein: CASSLAARGTDTQYF

clone size: few
J gene: TRBJ1-1
D gene: NA
V gene: TRBV19
CDR3 DNA: TGTGCCAGTAGGGGCATGAACACTGAAGCTTTCTTT
CDR3 protein: CASRGMNTEAFF

clone size: NA
J gene: TRBJ2-7
D gene: NA
V gene: TRBV4-1
CDR3 DNA: TGCGCCAGCAGCCAAAGGCGGGACAGCTCCTACGAGCAGTACTTC
CDR3 protein: CASSQRRDSSYEQYF

clone size: NA
J gene: TRBJ1-5
D gene: NA
V gene: TRBV29-1
CDR3 DNA: TGCAGCGTTGAAGAGGGGGCTAATCAGCCCCAGCATTTT
CDR3 protein: CSVEEGANQPQHF

clone size: NA
J gene: TRBJ2-7
D gene: TRBD2
V gene: TRBV7-3
CDR3 DNA: TGTGCCAGCAGCTTAACGGCGGGAGAGGCCCCCCACGAGCAGTACTTC
CDR3 protein: CASSLTAGEAPHEQYF

clone size: once
J gene: TRBJ1-1
D gene: NA
V gene: TRBV7-9
CDR3 DNA: TGTGCCAGCAGCTTATACGGGACACAGAACACTGAAGCTTTCTTT
CDR3 protein: CASSLYGTQNTEAFF

clone size: once
J gene: TRBJ2-7
D gene: NA
V gene: TRBV2
CDR3 DNA: TGTGCCAGCAGTCTCAAACTGCCGGGACTCCGAGGCAACGAGCAGTACTTC
CDR3 protein: CASSLKLPGLRGNEQYF

clone size: NA
J gene: TRBJ2-1
D gene: NA
V gene: TRBV19
CDR3 DNA: TGTGCCAGTAGTATCGTTGCGGGCATCTACAATGAGCAGTTCTTC
CDR3 protein: CASSIVAGIYNEQFF

clone size: NA
J gene: TRBJ1-1
D gene: NA
V gene: TRBV7-9
CDR3 DNA: TGTGCCATCAAGTCCGGGTTAACGAACACTGAAGCTTTCTTT
CDR3 protein: CAIKSGLTNTEAFF

clone size: NA
J gene: TRBJ1-2
D gene: TRBD1
V gene: TRBV7-2
CDR3 DNA: TGTGCCAGCAGCTTGGGGAAGGGGGCGCCCGGCTACACCTTC
CDR3 protein: CASSLGKGAPGYTF

clone size: NA
J gene: TRBJ2-1
D gene: TRBD1
V gene: TRBV4-1
CDR3 DNA: TGCGCCAGCAGCCAACAACCCGGGACAGGTACCCATGAGCAGTTCTTC
CDR3 protein: CASSQQPGTGTHEQFF

clone size: NA
J gene: TRBJ2-1
D gene: NA
V gene: TRBV29-1
CDR3 DNA: TGCAGCGTTGAAAGGGGGAAGGGGGGGAATGAGCAGTTCTTC
CDR3 protein: CSVERGKGGNEQFF

clone size: once
J gene: TRBJ2-5
D gene: TRBD2
V gene: TRBV18
CDR3 DNA: TGTGCCAGCTCACCCAACCTAGCGGCAGGCCTGGAGACCCAGTACTTC
CDR3 protein: CASSPNLAAGLETQYF

clone size: NA
J gene: TRBJ1-4
D gene: NA
V gene: TRBV10-3
CDR3 DNA: TGTGCCATCAGTGAGTCCGGGAGAGGGGAAAAACTGTTTTTT
CDR3 protein: CAISESGRGEKLFF

clone size: NA
J gene: TRBJ2-4
D gene: NA
V gene: TRBV5-1
CDR3 DNA: TGCGCCAGCAGCTTGGACGGGAGTGGGGTGAACATTCAGTACTTC
CDR3 protein: CASSLDGSGVNIQYF

clone size: NA
J gene: TRBJ1-3
D gene: TRBD1
V gene: TRBV18
CDR3 DNA: TGTGCCAGCTCACCAATATCCGGGACAGGGGCCTCTGGAAACACCATATATTTT
CDR3 protein: CASSPISGTGASGNTIYF

clone size: NA
J gene: TRBJ2-7
D gene: TRBD1
V gene: TRBV14
CDR3 DNA: TGTGCCAGCAGCCAAGCTGGGATCAGGGGGTCCACTGACTACGAGCAGTACTTC
CDR3 protein: CASSQAGIRGSTDYEQYF

clone size: once
J gene: TRBJ1-2
D gene: NA
V gene: TRBV10-3
CDR3 DNA: TGTGCCATCAGTGGACAGCCAGGCTATGGCTACACCTTC
CDR3 protein: CAISGQPGYGYTF

clone size: NA
J gene: TRBJ2-7
D gene: NA
V gene: TRBV6-1
CDR3 DNA: TGTGCCAGCAGGGACATATACGAGCAGTACTTC
CDR3 protein: CASRDIYEQYF

clone size: NA
J gene: TRBJ2-2
D gene: TRBD2
V gene: TRBV9
CDR3 DNA: TGTGCCAGCGGAAGTTTTAGCGGGAGGGCCAACACCGGGGAGCTGTTTTTT
CDR3 protein: CASGSFSGRANTGELFF

clone size: NA
J gene: TRBJ2-5
D gene: TRBD2
V gene: TRBV7-3
CDR3 DNA: TGTGCCAGCAGCGCGGGACTAGGTCTGTCAGAGACCCAGTACTTC
CDR3 protein: CASSAGLGLSETQYF

clone size: NA
J gene: TRBJ2-2
D gene: NA
V gene: TRBV19
CDR3 DNA: TGTGCCAGTAGATGGGAGGACGACACCGGGGAGCTGTTTTTT
CDR3 protein: CASRWEDDTGELFF

clone size: NA
J gene: TRBJ1-1
D gene: NA
V gene: TRBV20-1
CDR3 DNA: TGCAGTGCTAGTAGTCGCACTGAAGCTTTCTTT
CDR3 protein: CSASSRTEAFF

clone size: NA
J gene: TRBJ2-2
D gene: TRBD2
V gene: TRBV6-5
CDR3 DNA: TGTGCCAGCATGCGGACTAGCGGGACTGGGGAGCTGTTTTTT
CDR3 protein: CASMRTSGTGELFF

clone size: NA
J gene: TRBJ2-5
D gene: TRBD2
V gene: TRBV28
CDR3 DNA: TGTGCCAGCCTAAGACTAGCCGGAGGGGAGACCCAGTACTTC
CDR3 protein: CASLRLAGGETQYF

clone size: NA
J gene: TRBJ1-2
D gene: NA
V gene: TRBV6-1
CDR3 DNA: TGTGCCAGCAGTGACGGAACCAGGGGCTACACCTTC
CDR3 protein: CASSDGTRGYTF

clone size: NA
J gene: TRBJ2-7
D gene: NA
V gene: TRBV7-2
CDR3 DNA: TGTGCCAGCAGCTTAGCGATAGGGACAACGACCTACGAGCAGTACTTC
CDR3 protein: CASSLAIGTTTYEQYF

clone size: NA
J gene: TRBJ2-1
D gene: NA
V gene: TRBV19
CDR3 DNA: TGTGCCAGTAGTATCCCCATCGGAGGGCCTACAACCAATGAGCAGTTCTTC
CDR3 protein: CASSIPIGGPTTNEQFF

clone size: NA
J gene: TRBJ1-5
D gene: NA
V gene: TRBV27
CDR3 DNA: TGTGCCAGCAGTTTAAAGGGGATGGGCAATCAGCCCCAGCATTTT
CDR3 protein: CASSLKGMGNQPQHF

clone size: few
J gene: TRBJ1-5
D gene: TRBD1
V gene: TRBV5-1
CDR3 DNA: TGCGCCAGCAGCTGGGGGACAGGGACTCAGCCCCAGCATTTT
CDR3 protein: CASSWGTGTQPQHF

clone size: NA
J gene: TRBJ2-7
D gene: NA
V gene: TRBV6-5
CDR3 DNA: TGTGCCAGCAGGACGGGGGAATACGAGCAGTACTTC
CDR3 protein: CASRTGEYEQYF

clone size: NA
J gene: TRBJ1-3
D gene: NA
V gene: TRBV5-6
CDR3 DNA: TGTGCCAGCAGCAGAAGAGACAGTTCTGGAAACACCATATATTTT
CDR3 protein: CASSRRDSSGNTIYF

clone size: NA
J gene: TRBJ2-7
D gene: TRBD1
V gene: TRBV5-1
CDR3 DNA: TGCGCCAGCAGCTTAAACCCGCTAGACTCAGGGGGCCGGGGGAACGAGCAGTACTTC
CDR3 protein: CASSLNPLDSGGRGNEQYF

clone size: once
J gene: TRBJ1-5
D gene: NA
V gene: TRBV5-8
CDR3 DNA: TGTGCCAGCAGCTACGGGAGCAGCGGTCAGCCCCAGCATTTT
CDR3 protein: CASSYGSSGQPQHF

clone size: NA
J gene: TRBJ2-1
D gene: TRBD1
V gene: TRBV7-8
CDR3 DNA: TGTGCCAGCAGCTCATCTCTGACCGGGACAGGGGTGAGGAATGAGCAGTTCTTC
CDR3 protein: CASSSSLTGTGVRNEQFF

clone size: NA
J gene: TRBJ2-1
D gene: TRBD1
V gene: TRBV7-9
CDR3 DNA: TGTGCCAGCAGCGCGCAGCCCGCAGGGGGCGGGGAGCAGTTCTTC
CDR3 protein: CASSAQPAGGGEQFF

clone size: NA
J gene: TRBJ2-7
D gene: NA
V gene: TRBV13
CDR3 DNA: TGTGCCAGCAGCCTAACCCCCATCGACGAGCAGTACTTC
CDR3 protein: CASSLTPIDEQYF